The entry below describes one T cell receptor (beta chain). There is no known antigen for this receptor. No qualities accompany the bases; no much larger clone lies one base away. CDR1 and CDR2, per the germline V gene (reference sequence), are MNHEY and SMNVEV. The CDR3 has 14 amino acids, counting the end cysteine and phenylalanine. Only the CDR3 DNA stays, 42 bases, in frame from base 1. Trimming costs V 4 bases and J 3 bases, and their ends lie 13 bases apart. This record belongs to a study of T-cell reconstitution after alpha-beta-depleted transplantation in children (dated by TCRdb to about 2016). Broadly, across the study: The study quantitatively tracked T-cell immune reconstitution after TCRalphabeta/CD19-depleted allogeneic hematopoietic cell transplantation in children using TCR repertoire profiling.

The library was made by PCR. The sequencing machine was an Illumina HiSeq 2500. TCR library preparation used molecular barcoding, with unique molecular identifiers applied to normalize quantification of the TCRbeta repertoire. TCRdb trimmed public reads at Q25 via fastp, called clones via MiXCR and kept in-frame beta chains. Each CDR3 protein gets just one entry, which takes the most common genes and DNA from the rows behind it. In this sample the table shows approximately 210,000 distinct CDR3 sequences, about 14% of which occur a single time. Clones ranked in the top ten supply about 13% of the sample.

Sample: PBMCs from the stem cell graft donor, taken from the stem cell graft. This receptor chain uses TRBV27 and TRBJ2-7; a tentative D call is TRBD2 (6 bases match). The sequence was obtained from a human donor who donated a stem cell graft to a child with acute lymphoblastic leukemia. CDR3 region: CASSSGREVYEQYF. The DNA sequence is as follows: TGTGCCAGCAGTTCGGGGCGGGAAGTCTACGAGCAGTACTTC.